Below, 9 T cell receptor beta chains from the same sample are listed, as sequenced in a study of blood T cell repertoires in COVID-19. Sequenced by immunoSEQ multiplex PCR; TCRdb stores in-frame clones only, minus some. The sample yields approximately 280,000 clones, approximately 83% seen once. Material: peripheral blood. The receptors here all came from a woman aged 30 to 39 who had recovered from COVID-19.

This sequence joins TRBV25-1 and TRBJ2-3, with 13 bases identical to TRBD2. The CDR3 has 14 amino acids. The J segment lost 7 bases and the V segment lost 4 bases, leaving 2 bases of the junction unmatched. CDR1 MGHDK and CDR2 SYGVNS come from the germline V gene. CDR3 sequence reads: CASSGTSGSHTQYF. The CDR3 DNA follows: TGTGCCAGCAGTGGGACTAGCGGGAGTCATACGCAGTATTTT. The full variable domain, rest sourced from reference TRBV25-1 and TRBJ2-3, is EADIYQTPRYLVIGTGKKITLECSQTMGHDKMYWYQQDPGMELHLIHYSYGVNSTEKGDLSSESTVSRIRTEHFPLTLESARPSHTSQYLCASSGTSGSHTQYFGPGTRLTVL.

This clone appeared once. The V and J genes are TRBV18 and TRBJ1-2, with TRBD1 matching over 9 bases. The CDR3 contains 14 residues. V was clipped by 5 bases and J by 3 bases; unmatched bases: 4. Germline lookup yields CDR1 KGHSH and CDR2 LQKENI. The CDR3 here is CASSNRDRDYGYTF. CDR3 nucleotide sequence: TGTGCCAGCTCAAACCGGGACAGGGACTATGGCTACACCTTC.

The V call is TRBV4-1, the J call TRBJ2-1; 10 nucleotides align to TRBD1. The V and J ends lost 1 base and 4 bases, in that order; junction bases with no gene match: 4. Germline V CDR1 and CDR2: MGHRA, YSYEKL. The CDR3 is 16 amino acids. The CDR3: CASSQARTGGYNEQFF. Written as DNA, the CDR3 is TGCGCCAGCAGCCAAGCCCGGACAGGGGGATACAATGAGCAGTTCTTC.

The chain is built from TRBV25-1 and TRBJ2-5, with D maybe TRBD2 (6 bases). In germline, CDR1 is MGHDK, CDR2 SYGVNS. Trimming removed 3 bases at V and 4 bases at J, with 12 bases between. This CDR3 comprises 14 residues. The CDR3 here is CASSDRGGTETQYF. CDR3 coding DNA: TGTGCCAGCAGTGACCGGGGAGGCACAGAGACCCAGTACTTC. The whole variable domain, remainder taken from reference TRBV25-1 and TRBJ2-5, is EADIYQTPRYLVIGTGKKITLECSQTMGHDKMYWYQQDPGMELHLIHYSYGVNSTEKGDLSSESTVSRIRTEHFPLTLESARPSHTSQYLCASSDRGGTETQYFGPGTRLLVL.

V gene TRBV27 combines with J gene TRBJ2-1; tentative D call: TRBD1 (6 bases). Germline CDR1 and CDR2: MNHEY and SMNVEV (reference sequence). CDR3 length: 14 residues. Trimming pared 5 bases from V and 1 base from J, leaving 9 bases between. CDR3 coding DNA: TGTGCCAGCAGTGCCGGGACATCCTACAATGAGCAGTTCTTC. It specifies CASSAGTSYNEQFF.

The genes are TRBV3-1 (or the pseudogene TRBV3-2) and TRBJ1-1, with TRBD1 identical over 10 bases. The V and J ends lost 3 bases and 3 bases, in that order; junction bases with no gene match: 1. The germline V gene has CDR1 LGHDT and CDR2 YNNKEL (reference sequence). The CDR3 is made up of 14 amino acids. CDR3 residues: CASSQTGGYTEAFF. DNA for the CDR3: TGTGCCAGCAGCCAGACAGGGGGCTACACTGAAGCTTTCTTT.

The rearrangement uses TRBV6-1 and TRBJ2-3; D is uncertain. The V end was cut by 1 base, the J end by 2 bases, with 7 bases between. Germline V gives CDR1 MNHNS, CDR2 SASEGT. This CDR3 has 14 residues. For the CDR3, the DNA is TGTGCCAGCAGTGAAGTCGGTAACACAGATACGCAGTATTTT. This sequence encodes CASSEVGNTDTQYF.

In DNA, the CDR3 is TGCGCCAGCAGCTCCTCACCCCGCGGACAGGGCAAGTCTGAAGCTTTCTTT. It is translated as CASSSSPRGQGKSEAFF. The chain carries TRBV5-1 and TRBJ1-1; 8 bases fit TRBD1. CDR1 is SGHRS and CDR2 is YFSETQ in the germline V gene. CDR3 length equals 17 residues. Losses at the gene ends were 3 bases for V and 6 bases for J; bases not matched to a gene: 16.

The CDR3 is CASSRGGSQETQYF. In nucleotides, the CDR3 is TGTGCCAGCAGCCGGGGGGGGTCCCAAGAGACCCAGTACTTC. This chain links TRBV7-8 with TRBJ2-5, with 8 bases lining up with TRBD2. This CDR3 spans 14 amino acids. Looked up from germline, CDR1 is SGHVS and CDR2 is FQNEAQ. The J segment lost 1 base and the V segment lost 5 bases, leaving 3 bases of the junction unmatched.